The subject of this entry is one T cell receptor (beta chain). The data originate from a study of blood T cell repertoires in COVID-19. Donors in Cohort 3 who had recovered were those with two negative PCRs, healthcare professional clearance, or resolution of their symptoms. J lost 1 base, V lost 0 bases, and 8 bases had no gene match. CDR3 length equals 17 residues. Germline loops: CDR1 MDHEN, CDR2 SYDVKM. In the authors' methods: The assay estimated nucleated cells by amplifying reference gene primers. Some clones are missing from TCRdb's copy, which holds only in-frame ones; the method was immunoSEQ multiplex PCR. That table furnishes V, J and clone size, whereas the DNA furnished D and trimming. The profile shows hundreds of thousands of clones, about 87% of them singletons.

This TCR was sampled from a woman aged 45-65 years who had recovered from COVID-19. Sequenced: PBMCs or T cells enriched from blood (not recorded which). V and J are TRBV28 and TRBJ1-2, with 7 bases identical to TRBD1. The CDR3 sequence is CASSLWGETGFNYGYTF. As DNA, the CDR3 is TGTGCCAGCAGTTTATGGGGGGAGACAGGGTTTAACTATGGCTACACCTTC.